These 18 T cell receptor beta chains came from one sample sequenced in a study of OX40 agonist ivuxolimab in advanced cancers. Only in-frame clones appear in the TCRdb table, and some are missing; sequencing was by immunoSEQ multiplex PCR. The sample holds approximately 20,000 clones, over 70% seen once. The sequencing here drew on CD4+ or CD8+ T cells sorted from blood, taken in a trial of the OX40 agonist ivuxolimab. The receptors derive from an adult with an advanced solid tumor such as melanoma, head and neck, liver or kidney cancer.

V gene TRBV27 combines with J gene TRBJ1-6; 7 bases agree with TRBD1. Looked up from germline, CDR1 is MNHEY and CDR2 is SMNVEV (reference sequence). The CDR3 is 16 residues long. Germline trimming cut 6 bases from V and 4 bases from J; bases unmatched to any gene: 9. The CDR3 DNA sequence: TGTGCCAGCAGCCTAACAGGGGTAGAGTATAATTCACCCCTCCACTTT. It yields the protein CASSLTGVEYNSPLHF.

The chain has TRBV7-8 and TRBJ2-7, with 9 positions matching TRBD1. This CDR3 comprises 16 residues. CDR1 is SGHVS, CDR2 FQNEAQ, per germline. Trimming took 5 bases from V and 4 from J; bases not matched to a gene: 12. The CDR3 DNA reads TGTGCCAGCAGCCCCAATCCCGGGACAGGGATTTACGAGCAGTACTTC. Protein: CASSPNPGTGIYEQYF.

The CDR3 reads CASSQDGFVADTQYF. In DNA form, the CDR3 reads TGCGCCAGCAGCCAAGACGGTTTTGTAGCAGATACGCAGTATTTT. The V call is TRBV4-1, the J call TRBJ2-3; D not resolved. The CDR3 is 15 residues long. The V gene lost 0 bases and the J gene lost 4 bases, with 11 bases spanning the gap. Germline loops: CDR1 MGHRA, CDR2 YSYEKL.

J is TRBJ2-7 and V is TRBV27; no reliable D call. CDR3 length: 14 amino acids. Per the germline V gene, CDR1 is MNHEY and CDR2 is SMNVEV (reference sequence). The V and J ends lost 0 bases and 2 bases respectively, with 8 bases between them. As DNA, the CDR3 is TGTGCCAGCAGTTTATCGAGAGGAGCCTACGAGCAGTACTTC. It is translated as CASSLSRGAYEQYF.

The rearrangement uses TRBV29-1 and TRBJ2-7; 7 bases agree with TRBD2. Germline V gene lookup returns CDR1 SQVTM and CDR2 ANQGSEA. CDR3 size: 14 residues. After removal of 4 bases from V and 4 bases from J, the junction contained 10 bases not matched to a gene. CDR3 bases: TGCAGCGTTGGCTTCCGGGGGAGGGGATACGAGCAGTACTTC. This codes for CSVGFRGRGYEQYF.

This sequence joins TRBV23-1 and TRBJ1-1; D remains unclear. TRBV23-1 is given ORF status, its function remaining uncertain. The V gene lost 0 bases and the J gene lost 4 bases, with 6 bases spanning the gap. The CDR3 sequence is 13 residues long. The CDR3, as DNA: TGCGCCAGCAGTCAATCTCTTAGCACTGAAGCTTTCTTT. It is translated as CASSQSLSTEAFF.

The rearrangement uses TRBV4-2 and TRBJ2-7; 8 nucleotides line up with TRBD1. The CDR3 runs to 15 residues. Germline CDR1 reads LGHNA; CDR2 reads YNFKEQ. The junction had 8 bases not matched to a gene; V was cut back by 5 bases and J by 2 bases. DNA for the CDR3: TGTGCCAGCAGCTGGTCCAGGACAGGGACCTACGAGCAGTACTTC. Residues: CASSWSRTGTYEQYF.

This clone turned up a few times. This chain joins TRBV5-6 and TRBJ1-2; 9 nucleotides agree with TRBD1. V gave up 5 bases and J gave up 4 bases; unmatched junction bases: 9. Germline V gives CDR1 SGHDT, CDR2 YYEEEE. The CDR3 has 15 residues. The CDR3 bases are TGTGCCAGCAGTACTGGTTGGACAGGGGCCTATGGCTACACCTTC. Translated, it gives CASSTGWTGAYGYTF.

The rearrangement joins TRBV19 to TRBJ1-1; D is possibly TRBD1 (6 bases). There are 13 residues in the CDR3. Per germline, CDR1 LNHDA and CDR2 SQIVND (reference sequence). Trimming shortened V by 6 bases and J by 5 bases, and 13 bases separated the two germline ends. For the CDR3, the DNA is TGTGCCAGTAGAGACCTACAGGGAACTGAAGCTTTCTTT. Its translation is CASRDLQGTEAFF.

The chain uses TRBV30 and TRBJ1-2; D unresolved. CDR1 GTSNPN and CDR2 SVGIG come from the germline V gene (reference sequence). The CDR3 consists of 11 residues. Trimming cost V 3 bases and J 8 bases, with 10 bases left between them. In DNA, the CDR3 is TGTGCCTGGAGATTGCGGTACGGCTACACCTTC. Protein product: CAWRLRYGYTF.

The chain joins TRBV5-4 to TRBJ2-7; maybe TRBD2 (6 bases). The germline V gene has CDR1 SGHNT and CDR2 YYREEE (reference sequence). The length of the CDR3 is 15 residues. Between the trimmed V and J ends, which lost 1 base and 2 bases, there was a span of 13 bases. The CDR3 DNA is TGTGCCAGCAGCTTGCCGGCGGAGGGAACCTACGAGCAGTACTTC. Encoded protein: CASSLPAEGTYEQYF.

Regarding this clone: An end of the junction differs from the germline gene, which may be a read error. This chain links TRBV7-7 with TRBJ2-5; D is ambiguous. There are 13 residues in the CDR3. Germline CDR1 is SSHAT and CDR2 is FNYEAQ (reference sequence). CDR3 nucleotides: TGTGCTAGCACCGTAGGGCCGGAGAAGACCCAGTACTTC. Translated: CASTVGPEKTQYF.

This clone was seen only once. At the DNA level, this CDR3 is encoded by other sequences in the same sample as well. This sequence joins TRBV9 and TRBJ2-3; no reliable D call. The CDR3 spans 13 residues. V lost 4 bases, J lost 0 bases, and 6 bases lay in between. Germline V lookup: CDR1 SGDLS, CDR2 YYNGEE. CDR3 amino acids: CASSPSSTDTQYF. The CDR3 DNA is TGTGCCAGCAGCCCAAGTAGCACAGATACGCAGTATTTT.

This sequence joins TRBV6-5 and TRBJ2-1; D gene ambiguous. CDR3 length: 14 amino acids. V gave up 1 base and J gave up 5 bases, with 9 bases separating them. Germline assignment: CDR1 MNHEY and CDR2 SVGAGI. The DNA for the CDR3 is TGTGCCAGCAGTTACTTCGGCCCCGACAATGAGCAGTTCTTC. Translation gives CASSYFGPDNEQFF.

CDR3 residues: CSVERLAMGDTQYF. CDR3 DNA sequence: TGCAGCGTTGAACGTCTAGCAATGGGAGATACGCAGTATTTT. The chain recombines TRBV29-1 with TRBJ2-3; maybe TRBD2 (5 bases). The V end was cut by 2 bases, the J end by 5 bases, with 14 bases between. Germline V gene lookup returns CDR1 SQVTM and CDR2 ANQGSEA. This CDR3 has 14 amino acids.

The chain recombines TRBV27 with TRBJ2-7; 8 nucleotides align to TRBD2. Germline CDR1 MNHEY, CDR2 SMNVEV (reference sequence). V shed 6 bases and J 0 bases; nucleotides not matched to a gene: 1. The CDR3 length is 13 residues. The chain's CDR3 is CASRSGSSYEQYF. CDR3 DNA: TGTGCCAGCAGAAGCGGGAGCTCCTACGAGCAGTACTTC.

This clone was detected only once. The CDR3 DNA follows: TGTGCCAGCAGTTTGTCAGGGGGACGGGACTACGAGCAGTACTTC. This encodes CASSLSGGRDYEQYF. The V gene is TRBV27, the J gene TRBJ2-7; 7 bases line up with TRBD1. Per the germline V gene, CDR1 is MNHEY and CDR2 is SMNVEV (reference sequence). The CDR3 extends over 15 amino acids. J was trimmed by 3 bases and V by 3 bases; bases with no gene match: 8.

V is TRBV27 and J is TRBJ1-1; D remains unclear. This CDR3 has 14 residues. With 5 bases removed from V and 4 bases from J, the gap between germline ends came to 14 bases. Germline V gene sequence: CDR1 MNHEY, CDR2 SMNVEV (reference sequence). Here the CDR3 reads CASSLRREGTEAFF. The CDR3 DNA reads as TGTGCCAGCAGTCTCCGGAGGGAGGGCACTGAAGCTTTCTTT.